The rows below give T cell receptor beta chains drawn from one sample of a study of OX40 agonist ivuxolimab in advanced cancers. Clones were sequenced by immunoSEQ multiplex PCR, and TCRdb holds only the in-frame ones, with some missing. Among about 62,000 clones listed, 75% to 85% were seen once. Sample: CD4+ or CD8+ T cells sorted from blood, taken in a trial of the OX40 agonist ivuxolimab. The receptors here all came from an adult with an advanced solid tumor such as melanoma, head and neck, liver or kidney cancer. Both conserved end residues are part of each CDR3. The order of the fields is J gene, V gene, D gene, clone size, CDR3 DNA, CDR3 protein. D genes are given only for firm matches. Only part of the rows carry a size: once, few, many, or a class if the clone is expanded.

TRBJ1-1 | TRBV7-9 | . | . | TGTGCCAGCAGCTTAACAGATCCAAACACTGAAGCTTTCTTT | CASSLTDPNTEAFF
TRBJ2-1 | TRBV10-1 | TRBD1 | . | TGCGCCAGCGATCCGGGACAGGGGGTCGATGAGCAGTTCTTC | CASDPGQGVDEQFF
TRBJ2-1 | TRBV6-6 | . | . | TGTGCCAGCAGTGACTCTTGGACCACGGATGAGCAGTTCTTC | CASSDSWTTDEQFF
TRBJ1-5 | TRBV29-1 | . | few | TGCAGCGTTGGGGTGACACATCAGCCCCAGCATTTT | CSVGVTHQPQHF
TRBJ1-3 | TRBV9 | . | once | TGTGCCAGCAGCCTCGAGACCTCTGGAAACACCATATATTTT | CASSLETSGNTIYF
TRBJ1-2 | TRBV2 | . | . | TGTGCCAGCAGTACAGATGGCTATGGCTACACCTTC | CASSTDGYGYTF
TRBJ1-2 | TRBV28 | . | . | TGTGCCAGCAGTTTATATCCGTACTATGGCTACACCTTC | CASSLYPYYGYTF
TRBJ1-4 | TRBV5-4 | . | once | TGTGCCAGCAGCTTGGGAACGGATATAGAAAAACTGTTTTTT | CASSLGTDIEKLFF
TRBJ1-5 | TRBV6-5 | . | . | TGTGCCAGCAGTTATTTACTGGGTCAGCCCCAGCATTTT | CASSYLLGQPQHF
TRBJ2-2 | TRBV9 | . | . | TGTGCCAGCAGCTTCGGACAGCCGAACACCGGGGAGCTGTTTTTT | CASSFGQPNTGELFF
TRBJ2-1 | TRBV11-2 | . | . | TGTGCCAGCAGCTTAACGACGGATGAGCAGTTCTTC | CASSLTTDEQFF
TRBJ2-7 | TRBV4-1 | . | few | TGCGCCAGCAGCCAAGCCGGGGACGTTTACGAGCAGTACTTC | CASSQAGDVYEQYF
TRBJ2-1 | TRBV19 | TRBD1 | . | TGTGCCAGTAGTATCCCACGGGACAGTTCGTCTAGCTACACCAATCAGCAGTTCTTC | CASSIPRDSSSSYTNQQFF
TRBJ2-2 | TRBV9 | . | . | TGTGCCAGCAGCGTAGAGGGGGGCCCTCACGGCGGGGAGCTGTTTTTT | CASSVEGGPHGGELFF
TRBJ1-2 | TRBV6-5 | TRBD1 | few | TGTGCCAGTGGACCCCGGGACAGGATCAACTATGGCTACACCTTC | CASGPRDRINYGYTF
TRBJ2-7 | TRBV4-3 | TRBD1 | few | TGCGCCAGCAGCCCGGGGACAGTTTCCTACGAGCAGTACTTC | CASSPGTVSYEQYF
TRBJ2-3 | TRBV9 | . | . | TGTGCCAGCAGCGTAGGGCAGTCGGCAGATACGCAGTATTTT | CASSVGQSADTQYF
TRBJ1-5 | TRBV6-6 | . | once | TGTGCCAGCAGTGATACTAGCAATCAGCCCCAGCATTTT | CASSDTSNQPQHF
TRBJ2-3 | TRBV9 | TRBD2 | once | TGTGCCAGCAGCGTATCAAGCGGGGTCACAGATACGCAGTATTTT | CASSVSSGVTDTQYF
TRBJ1-1 | TRBV4-3 | . | . | TGCGCCAGCAGCCAGGCACAGCAGAACACTGAAGCTTTCTTT | CASSQAQQNTEAFF
TRBJ1-6 | TRBV7-2 | . | . | TGTGCCAGCAGCTTCGGCATATATTCACCCCTCCACTTT | CASSFGIYSPLHF
TRBJ2-7 | TRBV5-4 | . | . | TGTGCCAGCAGCTTAGGCGGGCTCTCCTACGAGCAGTACTTC | CASSLGGLSYEQYF
TRBJ1-2 | TRBV4-1 | . | medium-sized | TGCGCCAGCAGCCAAGATTACAGGCCCTCGGATGGCTACACCTTC | CASSQDYRPSDGYTF
TRBJ2-5 | TRBV27 | . | once | TGTGCCAGCAGTTTAGGGCCCTGGCAGACCCAGTACTTC | CASSLGPWQTQYF
TRBJ2-3 | TRBV10-3 | . | . | TGTGCCATCCGACTAGGGATCACAGATACGCAGTATTTT | CAIRLGITDTQYF
TRBJ1-1 | TRBV5-6 | . | . | TGTGCCAGCAGCTTGGTGGCGTTGAACACTGAAGCTTTCTTT | CASSLVALNTEAFF
TRBJ2-3 | TRBV9 | . | . | TGTGCCAGCAGCCTTCGCCCCTCCTCGGATACGCAGTATTTT | CASSLRPSSDTQYF
TRBJ1-6 | TRBV2 | . | . | TGTGCCAGCAGTGACCTGACCATGGGTAATTCACCCCTCCACTTT | CASSDLTMGNSPLHF
TRBJ2-5 | TRBV5-4 | TRBD1 | . | TGTGCCAGCAGCCTAGAAGGGACAGGGAAGGGAGAGACCCAGTACTTC | CASSLEGTGKGETQYF
TRBJ2-1 | TRBV11-2 | TRBD2 | . | TGTGCCAGCAGCGAGGGGACTAGCGGGAAGATCTACAATGAGCAGTTCTTC | CASSEGTSGKIYNEQFF
TRBJ2-7 | TRBV27 | . | . | TGTGCCAGCAGTTTAAAGGGGGTCTTGGACGAGCAGTACTTC | CASSLKGVLDEQYF
TRBJ2-2 | TRBV11-2 | . | . | TGTGCCAGCAGCGCGGGACAGTCCATCGGTGACACCGGGGAGCTGTTTTTT | CASSAGQSIGDTGELFF
TRBJ1-1 | TRBV11-3 | TRBD1 | . | TGTGCCAGCAGCTCAGGGGGGATGAACACTGAAGCTTTCTTT | CASSSGGMNTEAFF
TRBJ2-7 | TRBV7-9 | . | . | TGTGCCAGCAGCTTAGCGACGAGGGGCCACGGGTACTTC | CASSLATRGHGYF
TRBJ2-5 | TRBV19 | . | . | TGTGCCAGTTTGGGAGGAGAGACCCAGTACTTC | CASLGGETQYF
TRBJ2-3 | TRBV7-9 | . | . | TGTGCCAGCAGCTTATTGAACTCTGTAGTTGGCACAGATACGCAGTATTTT | CASSLLNSVVGTDTQYF
TRBJ1-1 | TRBV5-4 | . | . | TGTGCCAGCAGCTTGGCCGGGCGCACTGAAGCTTTCTTT | CASSLAGRTEAFF
TRBJ1-6 | TRBV7-9 | TRBD1 | . | TGTGCCAGCAGCGTGGGGGTGGGACAGAGCTCCTATAATTCACCCCTCCACTTT | CASSVGVGQSSYNSPLHF
TRBJ2-7 | TRBV29-1 | TRBD2 | . | TGCAGCGTTAAATCGGGGACTAGCGGGAGGGAGCGGTACTTC | CSVKSGTSGRERYF
TRBJ1-3 | TRBV5-4 | . | . | TGCGCCAGCAGCCAAGATAGAGGTTCTGGAAACACCATATATTTT | CASSQDRGSGNTIYF
TRBJ1-4 | TRBV14 | TRBD1 | . | TGTGCCAGCAGCCGCCAGGGGGTAAATGAAAAACTGTTTTTT | CASSRQGVNEKLFF
TRBJ2-7 | TRBV4-3 | . | . | TGCGCCAGCAGCCAAGTAGTCGGCTCCTACGAGCAGTACTTC | CASSQVVGSYEQYF
TRBJ1-4 | TRBV9 | . | . | TGTGCCAGCAGCGTAGCAGGACTTATTGATGAAAAACTGTTTTTT | CASSVAGLIDEKLFF
TRBJ1-2 | TRBV10-2 | . | . | TGCGCCAGCGCAGGGTTTGACTATGGCTACACCTTC | CASAGFDYGYTF
TRBJ2-1 | TRBV10-2 | . | . | TGCGCCACCTCCCCGAACAACTACAATGAGCAGTTCTTC | CATSPNNYNEQFF
TRBJ1-1 | TRBV4-3 | TRBD1 | . | TGCGCCAGCAGTAGGGGACAGGGGCAACCTGAAGCTTTCTTT | CASSRGQGQPEAFF
TRBJ1-5 | TRBV4-1 | . | . | TGCGCCAGCAGCCACCGACTCCTAAATCAGCCCCAGCATTTT | CASSHRLLNQPQHF
TRBJ1-6 | TRBV5-4 | TRBD1 | few | TGTGCCAGCAGCTCCCCAGACAGGGCGCATAATTCACCCCTCCACTTT | CASSSPDRAHNSPLHF
TRBJ2-7 | TRBV19 | . | . | TGTGCCAGTAAAGTCGGCTGGGAAGGAGCGTACGAGCAGTACTTC | CASKVGWEGAYEQYF
TRBJ2-1 | TRBV27 | TRBD2 | . | TGTGCCAGCAGTTACGGACTAGCGGGGCACAATGAGCAGTTCTTC | CASSYGLAGHNEQFF
TRBJ2-1 | TRBV18 | TRBD2 | . | TGTGCCAGCTCACCACCCGCTAGCGGGTTCGTTGAGCAGTTCTTC | CASSPPASGFVEQFF
TRBJ2-2 | TRBV7-3 | TRBD1 | . | TGTGCCAGCAGCTTATTGTCAGGGGGAACCGGGGAGCTGTTTTTT | CASSLLSGGTGELFF
TRBJ2-1 | TRBV7-3 | . | few | TGTGCCAGCAGCTTAGTGGTAGGATCCTACAATGAGCAGTTCTTC | CASSLVVGSYNEQFF
TRBJ2-5 | TRBV4-1 | TRBD1 | . | TGCGCCAGCAGCACGACAGGGCGCGGAGAGACCCAGTACTTC | CASSTTGRGETQYF
TRBJ1-5 | TRBV6-5 | TRBD1 | . | TGTGCCAGCCGCCGGACAGGGAGCAATCAGCCCCAGCATTTT | CASRRTGSNQPQHF
TRBJ2-1 | TRBV23-1 | TRBD1 | . | TGCGCCAGCAGTCAAGCCCCGGGACAGGGGGGCAATGAGCAGTTCTTC | CASSQAPGQGGNEQFF
TRBJ2-5 | TRBV7-2 | TRBD1 | . | TGTGCCAGCAGCTCCGGGACAGGGAGTTTGGCCCAGTACTTC | CASSSGTGSLAQYF
TRBJ2-1 | TRBV4-3 | TRBD2 | . | TGCGCCAGCAGCCCCAGACTAGCGGGCCTCAATGAGCAGTTCTTC | CASSPRLAGLNEQFF
TRBJ1-1 | TRBV15 | TRBD1 | . | TGTGCCACCAGCAAGGGACAGGGAGGGAACACTGAAGCTTTCTTT | CATSKGQGGNTEAFF
TRBJ2-6 | TRBV5-6 | . | few | TGTGCCAGCAGCTTGAGCCCGAGCTCTGGGGCCAACGTCCTGACTTTC | CASSLSPSSGANVLTF